The clone carrying this T cell receptor (beta chain) was detected ten times or more. Its antigen is not known. None of the patients had undergone any treatment ahead of thyroid surgery. The data belong to a study of metastatic and nonmetastatic thyroid tumors. Study background: It was across blood and tumor or nodule tissue from malignant and benign thyroid patients that repertoires were compared. The study's findings and limits: TCR beta diversity was reportedly significantly higher in malignant thyroid tumors than benign nodules, in blood and tumor.

Germline values: CDR1 KGHSH, CDR2 LQKENI. V dropped 2 bases and J dropped 7 bases, with 11 bases sitting between them. This CDR3 spans 14 amino acids. In the study's own analysis: Building a distant-metastasis classifier for papillary thyroid cancer drew on CDR3 differences across clinicopathological groups. TCRdb used MiXCR to call clones anew from the PCR reads. These V and J calls are TCRdb output, not the study's own analysis. The data hold 35,000 to 40,000 clones, with around a sixth observed a single time. Sequencing was done on a sample of tumor tissue. The chain uses TRBV18 and TRBJ1-4; D might be TRBD1 (5 bases). The receptor's source is a female donor with papillary thyroid cancer or a benign thyroid nodule (not recorded which). Some clones in this sample may be carry-over from other donors' samples. In nucleotides, the CDR3 is TGTGCCAGCTCACCAGGGGCTACGATTGAAAAACTGTTTTTT. It translates to CASSPGATIEKLFF.